The 26 T cell receptor beta chains listed next were all sequenced from one sample in a study of blood T cell repertoires in COVID-19. The assay was immunoSEQ multiplex PCR, and TCRdb's table has in-frame clones only and misses some. There are fewer than 350,000 clones in the sample; about 88% occur only once, and 8% to 10% lies in the top ten. Sequenced input: PBMCs or T cells enriched from blood (not recorded which). These receptors came from a woman aged 40 to 49 who had recovered from COVID-19.

This sequence joins TRBV5-6 and TRBJ1-1; 10 bases map to TRBD1. This CDR3 spans 15 amino acids. V was clipped by 3 bases and J by 4 bases; unmatched bases: 6. Germline loops: CDR1 SGHDT, CDR2 YYEEEE. The CDR3 DNA reads TGTGCCAGCAGCTGGGGTAGGACAGGGGGCACTGAAGCTTTCTTT. Protein: CASSWGRTGGTEAFF.

About this clone: Other nucleotide sequences from this sample produce the same CDR3. The rearrangement links TRBV5-5 to TRBJ2-2; 8 bases align to TRBD2. Germline V gene lookup returns CDR1 SGHKS and CDR2 YYEKEE (reference sequence). J gave up 1 base and V 0 bases, and 2 bases lay outside the gene matches. The CDR3 has 16 amino acids. CDR3 loop: CASSLVLAENTGELFF. The CDR3 DNA is TGTGCCAGCAGCTTGGTACTAGCGGAGAACACCGGGGAGCTGTTTTTT.

This clone was counted between two and nine times. The chain is built from TRBV9 and TRBJ2-1; D is ambiguous. The CDR3 loop spans 15 amino acids. The ends were cut back, 2 bases at V and 1 base at J, with 10 bases in the middle. Germline V lookup: CDR1 SGDLS, CDR2 YYNGEE. The CDR3 nucleotides are TGTGCCAGCAGCGTCGGTCCTGATTCCTACAATGAGCAGTTCTTC. Translating it yields CASSVGPDSYNEQFF.

The chain links TRBV30 to TRBJ1-1, with a possible D match to TRBD1 (5 bases). Germline V gives CDR1 GTSNPN, CDR2 SVGIG (reference sequence). V gave up 2 bases and J gave up 0 bases, with 13 bases separating them. The CDR3 is 15 amino acids. This CDR3 is CAWSWGGRMNTEAFF. The CDR3 nucleotides are TGTGCCTGGAGTTGGGGCGGACGTATGAACACTGAAGCTTTCTTT. Together with reference TRBV30 and TRBJ1-1, the CDR3 gives the full variable domain: SQTIHQWPATLVQPVGSPLSLECTVEGTSNPNLYWYRQAAGRGLQLLFYSVGIGQISSEVPQNLSASRPQDRQFILSSKKLLLSDSGFYLCAWSWGGRMNTEAFFGQGTRLTVV.

This clone was counted once. This chain links TRBV5-1 with TRBJ2-5, with 9 bases that match TRBD2. Germline V lookup: CDR1 SGHRS, CDR2 YFSETQ. The CDR3 sequence is 15 residues long. J lost 2 bases, V lost 0 bases, and 2 bases had no gene match. The DNA of the CDR3 is TGCGCCAGCAGCTTGGATCTAGCGGGACAAGAGACCCAGTACTTC. It codes for CASSLDLAGQETQYF.

For this clone: The identical CDR3 is also encoded by other nucleotide sequences in the sample. The chain recombines TRBV28 with TRBJ2-3; D gene ambiguous. In germline, CDR1 is MDHEN, CDR2 SYDVKM. The V gene lost 3 bases and the J gene lost 6 bases, with 7 bases spanning the gap. There are 12 residues in the CDR3. The CDR3 sequence is CASSLRRDTQYF. The CDR3 DNA reads TGTGCCAGCAGTTTGCGGCGGGATACGCAGTATTTT.

V gene TRBV28 combines with J gene TRBJ2-2; perhaps TRBD2 as D (7 bases). The length of the CDR3 is 14 residues. The V gene's germline CDR1 is MDHEN and CDR2 SYDVKM. The V end was cut by 6 bases, the J end by 3 bases, with 11 bases between. The CDR3 region is CASRRGQDTGELFF. Here the CDR3 DNA reads TGTGCCAGCAGGCGGGGGCAAGACACCGGGGAGCTGTTTTTT.

The rearrangement joins TRBV6-5 to TRBJ1-2; D may be TRBD1 (6 bases). CDR1 is MNHEY, CDR2 SVGAGI, per germline. The V gene lost 6 bases and the J gene lost 4 bases, with 18 bases spanning the gap. The CDR3 covers 15 residues. CDR3 loop: CASSQRGGKIYGYTF. The CDR3 DNA is TGTGCCAGCAGCCAAAGGGGGGGGAAGATCTATGGCTACACCTTC.

This clone was picked up one time. The CDR3 reads CASIRDRVTEAFF. The CDR3 nucleotides are TGTGCCAGCATTCGGGACAGGGTGACTGAAGCTTTCTTT. The chain carries TRBV2 and TRBJ1-1; TRBD1 matches at 9 bases. Germline values: CDR1 SNHLY, CDR2 FYNNEI. The J segment lost 5 bases and the V segment lost 7 bases, leaving 5 bases of the junction unmatched. The CDR3 extends over 13 amino acids. Full variable domain (remainder filled in from reference TRBV2 and TRBJ1-1): EPEVTQTPSHQVTQMGQEVILRCVPISNHLYFYWYRQILGQKVEFLVSFYNNEISEKSEIFDDQFSVERPDGSNFTLKIRSTKLEDSAMYFCASIRDRVTEAFFGQGTRLTVV.

The chain is built from TRBV4-3 and TRBJ1-1, with 9 bases identical to TRBD1. Trimming took 0 bases from V and 5 from J; bases not matched to a gene: 4. CDR3 length: 15 amino acids. The germline V gene has CDR1 LGHNA and CDR2 YSLEER. The CDR3 DNA reads TGCGCCAGCAGCCAAGAAGGGACAGGGAGGACTGAAGCTTTCTTT. Translating gives CASSQEGTGRTEAFF.

This rearrangement joins TRBV19 to TRBJ1-2; 7 bases agree with TRBD1. This CDR3 contains 16 residues. Germline V gene data show CDR1 as LNHDA and CDR2 as SQIVND (reference sequence). After removal of 7 bases from V and 0 bases from J, the junction contained 11 bases not matched to a gene. CDR3 sequence reads: CASTLGQLGANYGYTF. Written as DNA, the CDR3 is TGTGCCAGTACCCTGGGACAGTTGGGAGCTAACTATGGCTACACCTTC.

The chain is built from TRBV6-1 and TRBJ2-7; TRBD2 aligns across 9 bases. Germline V gene data show CDR1 as MNHNS and CDR2 as SASEGT. This CDR3 contains 14 residues. Trimming took 2 bases from V and 6 from J; bases not matched to a gene: 5. In nucleotides, the CDR3 is TGTGCCAGCAGTGAATTGGCGGGAGGGCGCGAGCAGTACTTC. Its protein product is CASSELAGGREQYF.

The chain combines TRBV19 with TRBJ2-3; the D gene is possibly TRBD2 (6 bases). The CDR3 runs to 17 residues. Trimming took off 2 bases at V and 3 bases at J, with 18 bases between the two ends. Germline-derived CDR1 and CDR2 are LNHDA and SQIVND (reference sequence). CDR3 residues: CASSIYGRQGGTDTQYF. For the CDR3, the DNA is TGTGCCAGTAGTATATATGGACGGCAGGGAGGAACAGATACGCAGTATTTT.

The chain joins TRBV7-2 to TRBJ2-1, with a weak D call TRBD1 (6 bases). The V end was cut by 1 base, the J end by 3 bases, with 13 bases between. The CDR3 is made up of 16 amino acids. CDR1 SGHTA and CDR2 FQGNSA come from the germline V gene. The CDR3 reads CASSLEVSTGYNEQFF. CDR3 coding DNA: TGTGCCAGCAGCTTAGAGGTTTCGACAGGCTACAATGAGCAGTTCTTC.

In DNA form, the CDR3 reads TGTGCCAGCATCTATACCTGGGGGCCGGGTAATGAGCAGTTCTTC. Amino acid sequence: CASIYTWGPGNEQFF. The rearrangement joins TRBV11-2 to TRBJ2-1, with D tentatively TRBD1 (6 bases). CDR1 SGHAT and CDR2 FQNNGV come from the germline V gene. Trimming took off 7 bases at V and 7 bases at J, with 20 bases between the two ends. The CDR3 runs 15 residues.

The chain joins TRBV6-1 to TRBJ1-5; D is perhaps TRBD1 (6 bases). Germline V CDR1 and CDR2: MNHNS, SASEGT. The germline V and J ends were trimmed by 2 bases and 3 bases, with 8 bases remaining between them. The CDR3 runs to 14 residues. CDR3 in amino acids: CASSETGNNQPQHF. CDR3 nucleotide sequence: TGTGCCAGCAGTGAAACAGGGAACAATCAGCCCCAGCATTTT.

The chain employs TRBV19 and TRBJ2-7; D gene ambiguous. The germline V and J ends were trimmed by 3 bases and 0 bases, with 9 bases remaining between them. The CDR3 runs 14 residues. Germline V lookup: CDR1 LNHDA, CDR2 SQIVND (reference sequence). The CDR3 protein is CASSIQDSSYEQYF. The CDR3 DNA sequence: TGTGCCAGTAGTATTCAGGATAGCTCCTACGAGCAGTACTTC.

V is TRBV13 and J is TRBJ2-6; 11 nucleotides align to TRBD1. The length of the CDR3 is 19 residues. Germline-derived CDR1 and CDR2 are PRHDT and FYEKMQ (reference sequence). Unmatched junction bases numbered 9, after V lost 5 bases and J lost 0 bases. The CDR3 bases are TGTGCCAGCAGCCTCTACTGGGACAGGGGGGTCTCTGGGGCCAACGTCCTGACTTTC. Protein sequence: CASSLYWDRGVSGANVLTF.

The V call is TRBV7-8, the J call TRBJ2-3; 8 positions match TRBD1. J was trimmed by 8 bases and V by 2 bases; bases with no gene match: 9. Germline CDR1 reads SGHVS; CDR2 reads FQNEAQ. The CDR3 is 15 amino acids. The CDR3 region is CASSLFTGGVSTQYF. DNA for the CDR3: TGTGCCAGCAGCTTATTCACAGGGGGTGTATCTACGCAGTATTTT.

The chain is built from TRBV30 and TRBJ1-1; D is unresolved. CDR1 and CDR2 from the germline V gene are GTSNPN and SVGIG (reference sequence). The V and J ends lost 4 bases and 4 bases respectively, with 10 bases between them. The length of the CDR3 is 12 residues. The CDR3 coding sequence is TGTGCCTGGAAATGGGCTGGCACTGAAGCTTTCTTT. Protein: CAWKWAGTEAFF.

This chain uses TRBV7-9 with TRBJ1-6; D uncertain. The germline CDR1 and CDR2 sequences are SEHNR and FQNEAQ (reference sequence). Deletions cut 1 base from V and 0 bases from J, with 10 bases between. CDR3 length: 17 amino acids. CDR3 residues: CASSLVAASSYNSPLHF. The CDR3 DNA reads TGTGCCAGCAGCTTAGTGGCAGCTAGCTCCTATAATTCACCCCTCCACTTT. Full variable domain (outside the CDR3, taken from reference TRBV7-9 and TRBJ1-6): DTGVSQNPRHKITKRGQNVTFRCDPISEHNRLYWYRQTLGQGPEFLTYFQNEAQLEKSRLLSDRFSAERPKGSFSTLEIQRTEQGDSAMYLCASSLVAASSYNSPLHFGNGTRLTVT.

The chain is built from TRBV4-3 and TRBJ2-1; 9 nucleotides line up with TRBD1. J lost 9 bases, V lost 0 bases, and 6 bases had no gene match. Germline CDR1 and CDR2: LGHNA and YSLEER. This CDR3 spans 15 amino acids. The CDR3 spells CASSQEVGTGREQFF. In nucleotides, the CDR3 is TGCGCCAGCAGCCAAGAGGTTGGGACAGGGCGTGAGCAGTTCTTC.

The rearrangement joins TRBV19 to TRBJ2-1, with D unclear. Between the trimmed V and J ends, which lost 1 base and 4 bases, there was a span of 8 bases. The CDR3 has 14 amino acids. Germline CDR1 LNHDA, CDR2 SQIVND (reference sequence). The CDR3 sequence is CASSIVAEYNEQFF. In nucleotides, the CDR3 is TGTGCCAGTAGTATAGTCGCAGAATACAATGAGCAGTTCTTC. Full variable domain (rest looked up from reference TRBV19 and TRBJ2-1): DGGITQSPKYLFRKEGQNVTLSCEQNLNHDAMYWYRQDPGQGLRLIYYSQIVNDFQKGDIAEGYSVSREKKESFPLTVTSAQKNPTAFYLCASSIVAEYNEQFFGPGTRLTVL.

The chain's CDR3 is CASSSLAGRSDTQYF. The CDR3 bases are TGTGCCAGCAGCTCCCTAGCGGGAAGGAGCGATACGCAGTATTTT. This chain links TRBV7-2 with TRBJ2-3; TRBD2 matches at 9 bases. In germline, CDR1 is SGHTA, CDR2 FQGNSA. The length of the CDR3 is 15 residues. Trimming at V came to 4 bases and at J to 6 bases, leaving 8 bases not matched to a gene.

The chain is built from TRBV11-3 and TRBJ1-6, with 9 bases matching TRBD1. The V gene end was trimmed by 5 bases and the J gene end by 7 bases; junction bases not matched to a gene: 6. Germline CDR1 and CDR2: SGHNT and YENEEA. The CDR3 consists of 15 residues. CDR3 protein: CASSPGQGLNSPLHF. The CDR3 DNA is TGTGCCAGCAGCCCTGGACAGGGGTTGAATTCACCCCTCCACTTT.

The CDR3: CASSELSRTTDQPQHF. The CDR3 coding sequence is TGTGCCAGCAGTGAACTATCCAGGACTACCGATCAGCCCCAGCATTTT. The chain recombines TRBV6-1 with TRBJ1-5; D ambiguous. Trimming left V 2 bases short and J 5 bases short, with 16 bases between. The CDR3 sequence is 16 residues long. Germline CDR1 and CDR2: MNHNS and SASEGT.